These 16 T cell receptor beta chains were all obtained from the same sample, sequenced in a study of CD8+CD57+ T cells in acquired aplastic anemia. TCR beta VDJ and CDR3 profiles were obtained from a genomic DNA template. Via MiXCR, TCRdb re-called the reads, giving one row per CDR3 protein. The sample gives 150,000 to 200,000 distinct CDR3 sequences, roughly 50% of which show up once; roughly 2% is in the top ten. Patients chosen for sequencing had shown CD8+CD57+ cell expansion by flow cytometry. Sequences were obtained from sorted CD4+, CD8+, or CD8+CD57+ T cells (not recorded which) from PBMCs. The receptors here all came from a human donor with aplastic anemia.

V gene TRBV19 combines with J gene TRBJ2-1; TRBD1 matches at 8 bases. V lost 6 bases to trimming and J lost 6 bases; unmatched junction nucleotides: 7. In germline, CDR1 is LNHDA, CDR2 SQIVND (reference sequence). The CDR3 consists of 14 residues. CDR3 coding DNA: TGTGCCAGTAGGAACAGGGGGGCATCCAATGAGCAGTTCTTC. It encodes CASRNRGASNEQFF.

CDR3 loop: CSVRKQETQYF. The CDR3 region has the DNA TGCAGCGTTCGTAAACAAGAGACCCAGTACTTC. The chain recombines TRBV29-1 with TRBJ2-5, with unresolved D. CDR1 is SQVTM and CDR2 is ANQGSEA in the germline V gene. There are 11 residues in the CDR3. V lost 5 bases and J lost 2, with 6 bases in between.

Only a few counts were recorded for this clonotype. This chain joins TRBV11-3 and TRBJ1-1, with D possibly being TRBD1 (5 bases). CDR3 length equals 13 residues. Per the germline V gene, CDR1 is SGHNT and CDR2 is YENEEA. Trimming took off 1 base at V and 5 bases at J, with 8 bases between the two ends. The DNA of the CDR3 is TGTGCCAGCAGCTTAGCTTCAGGGACTGAAGCTTTCTTT. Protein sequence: CASSLASGTEAFF.

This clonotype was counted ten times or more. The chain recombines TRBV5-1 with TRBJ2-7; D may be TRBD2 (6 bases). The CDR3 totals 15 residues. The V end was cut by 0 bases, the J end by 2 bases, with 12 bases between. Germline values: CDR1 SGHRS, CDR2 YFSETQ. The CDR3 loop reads CASSLDLANPYEQYF. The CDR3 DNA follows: TGCGCCAGCAGCTTGGACCTAGCGAATCCCTACGAGCAGTACTTC. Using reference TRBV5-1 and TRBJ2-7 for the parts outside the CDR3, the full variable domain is KAGVTQTPRYLIKTRGQQVTLSCSPISGHRSVSWYQQTPGQGLQFLFEYFSETQRNKGNFPGRFSGRQFSNSRSEMNVSTLELGDSALYLCASSLDLANPYEQYFGPGTRLTVT.

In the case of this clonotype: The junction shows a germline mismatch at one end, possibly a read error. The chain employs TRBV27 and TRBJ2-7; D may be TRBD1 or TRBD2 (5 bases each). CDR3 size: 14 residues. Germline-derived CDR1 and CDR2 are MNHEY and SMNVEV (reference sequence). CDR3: CASSFGGMAAARLF. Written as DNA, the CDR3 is TGTGCCAGCAGTTTTGGGGGAATGGCGGCAGCGAGACTCTTC.

CDR3 amino acids: CSASRAGGYNEQFF. The DNA for the CDR3 is TGCAGTGCTAGTCGCGCGGGTGGGTACAATGAGCAGTTCTTC. The J gene is TRBJ2-1, the V gene TRBV20-1; TRBD2 is a possible D gene (5 bases). Germline V lookup: CDR1 DFQATT, CDR2 SNEGSKA (reference sequence). The CDR3 is made up of 14 amino acids. Between the trimmed V and J ends, which lost 3 bases and 4 bases, there was a span of 13 bases.

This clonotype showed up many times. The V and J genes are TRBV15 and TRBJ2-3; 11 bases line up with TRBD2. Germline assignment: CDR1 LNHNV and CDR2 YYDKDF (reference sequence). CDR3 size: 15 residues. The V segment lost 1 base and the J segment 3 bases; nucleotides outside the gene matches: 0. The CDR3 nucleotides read TGTGCCACCAGCAGAGGGACTAGCGGGACAGATACGCAGTATTTT. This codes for CATSRGTSGTDTQYF.

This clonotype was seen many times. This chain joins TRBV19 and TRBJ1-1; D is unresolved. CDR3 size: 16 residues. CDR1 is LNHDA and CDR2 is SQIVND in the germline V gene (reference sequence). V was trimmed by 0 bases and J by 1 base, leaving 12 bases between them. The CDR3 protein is CASSIDSRPPNTEAFF. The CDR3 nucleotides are TGTGCCAGTAGTATAGATTCACGGCCGCCGAACACTGAAGCTTTCTTT.

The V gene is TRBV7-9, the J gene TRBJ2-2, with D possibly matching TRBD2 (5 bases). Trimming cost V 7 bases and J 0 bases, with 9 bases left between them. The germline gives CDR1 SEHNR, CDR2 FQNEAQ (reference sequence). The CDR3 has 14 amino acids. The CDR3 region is CASKSGANTGELFF. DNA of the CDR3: TGTGCCAGCAAAAGCGGAGCGAACACCGGGGAGCTGTTTTTT. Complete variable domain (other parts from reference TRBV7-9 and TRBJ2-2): DTGVSQNPRHKITKRGQNVTFRCDPISEHNRLYWYRQTLGQGPEFLTYFQNEAQLEKSRLLSDRFSAERPKGSFSTLEIQRTEQGDSAMYLCASKSGANTGELFFGEGSRLTVL.

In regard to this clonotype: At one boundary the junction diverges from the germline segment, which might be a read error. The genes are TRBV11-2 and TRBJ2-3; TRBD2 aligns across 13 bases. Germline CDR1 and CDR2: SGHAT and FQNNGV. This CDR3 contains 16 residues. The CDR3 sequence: CASSLRTSGSTDTQYF. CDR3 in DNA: TGTGCCAGCAGCTTGAGGACTAGCGGGAGCACGGATACGCAGTATTTT.

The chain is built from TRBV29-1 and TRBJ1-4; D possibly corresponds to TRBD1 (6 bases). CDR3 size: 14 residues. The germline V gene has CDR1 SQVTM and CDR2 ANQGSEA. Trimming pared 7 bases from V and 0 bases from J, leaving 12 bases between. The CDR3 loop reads CSARGSSTNEKLFF. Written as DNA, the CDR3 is TGCAGCGCAAGGGGGTCATCAACTAATGAAAAACTGTTTTTT.

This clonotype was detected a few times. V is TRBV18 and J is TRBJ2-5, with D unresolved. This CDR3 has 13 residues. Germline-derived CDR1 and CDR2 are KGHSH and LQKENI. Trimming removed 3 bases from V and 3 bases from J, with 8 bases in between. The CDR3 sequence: CASSPGQKETQYF. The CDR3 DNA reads TGTGCCAGCTCACCGGGCCAAAAAGAGACCCAGTACTTC.

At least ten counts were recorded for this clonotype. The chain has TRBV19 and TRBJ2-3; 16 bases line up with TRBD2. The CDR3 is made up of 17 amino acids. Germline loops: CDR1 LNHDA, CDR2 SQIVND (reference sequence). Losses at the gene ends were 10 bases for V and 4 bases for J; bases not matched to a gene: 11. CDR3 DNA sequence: TGTGCCACCGAGGGGACTAGCGGGAGGGCCGCGGCAGATACGCAGTATTTT. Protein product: CATEGTSGRAAADTQYF.

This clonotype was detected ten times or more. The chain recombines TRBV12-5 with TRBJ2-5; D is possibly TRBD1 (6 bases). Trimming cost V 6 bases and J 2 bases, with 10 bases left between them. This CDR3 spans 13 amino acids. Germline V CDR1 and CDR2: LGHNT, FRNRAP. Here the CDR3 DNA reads TGTGCTAGTGGCCGCGGACAGCAAGAGACCCAGTACTTC. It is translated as CASGRGQQETQYF.

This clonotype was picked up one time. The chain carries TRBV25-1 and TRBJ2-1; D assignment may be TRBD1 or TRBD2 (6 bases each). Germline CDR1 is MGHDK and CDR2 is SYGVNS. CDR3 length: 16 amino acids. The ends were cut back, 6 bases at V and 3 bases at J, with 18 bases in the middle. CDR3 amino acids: CASSTGFGRDYNEQFF. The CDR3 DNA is TGTGCCAGCAGCACAGGGTTCGGGCGGGACTACAATGAGCAGTTCTTC.

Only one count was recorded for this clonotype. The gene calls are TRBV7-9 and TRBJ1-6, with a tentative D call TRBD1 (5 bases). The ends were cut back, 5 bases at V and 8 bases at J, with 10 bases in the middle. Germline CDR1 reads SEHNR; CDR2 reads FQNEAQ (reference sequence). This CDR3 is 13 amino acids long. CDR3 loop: CASSLQGDSPLHF. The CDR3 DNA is TGTGCCAGCAGCCTTCAGGGTGATTCACCCCTCCACTTT.